The subject of this entry is one TCR beta chain. The antigen is undetermined. This specimen belongs to a study of cytomegalovirus exposure and HLA in healthy donors. Study-level findings and limits: Diagnosis of cytomegalovirus status made by the classifier reportedly showed high specificity and sensitivity. Researchers left out some V segments, among them TRBV6-2 and TRBV6-3, as indistinguishable.

Trimming stripped 3 bases from V and 4 bases from J, with 12 bases between. The CDR3 length is 15 residues. Germline V lookup: CDR1 MDHEN, CDR2 SYDVKM. Use of 60 Vbeta and 13 Jbeta primers characterized the PCR. Some clones are missing from TCRdb's copy, which holds only in-frame ones; the method was immunoSEQ multiplex PCR. The sample gives under 200,000 clones, about 59% of which show up once; less than 3% is in the top ten. Source material: PBMCs. The clonotype was recovered from a man aged 35 to 55 in good health and CMV-seronegative. V and J are TRBV28 and TRBJ2-2; D is possibly TRBD2 (7 bases). CDR3 sequence reads: CASSFRGLLTGELFF. In DNA, the CDR3 is TGTGCCAGCAGTTTCAGGGGACTACTCACCGGGGAGCTGTTTTTT.